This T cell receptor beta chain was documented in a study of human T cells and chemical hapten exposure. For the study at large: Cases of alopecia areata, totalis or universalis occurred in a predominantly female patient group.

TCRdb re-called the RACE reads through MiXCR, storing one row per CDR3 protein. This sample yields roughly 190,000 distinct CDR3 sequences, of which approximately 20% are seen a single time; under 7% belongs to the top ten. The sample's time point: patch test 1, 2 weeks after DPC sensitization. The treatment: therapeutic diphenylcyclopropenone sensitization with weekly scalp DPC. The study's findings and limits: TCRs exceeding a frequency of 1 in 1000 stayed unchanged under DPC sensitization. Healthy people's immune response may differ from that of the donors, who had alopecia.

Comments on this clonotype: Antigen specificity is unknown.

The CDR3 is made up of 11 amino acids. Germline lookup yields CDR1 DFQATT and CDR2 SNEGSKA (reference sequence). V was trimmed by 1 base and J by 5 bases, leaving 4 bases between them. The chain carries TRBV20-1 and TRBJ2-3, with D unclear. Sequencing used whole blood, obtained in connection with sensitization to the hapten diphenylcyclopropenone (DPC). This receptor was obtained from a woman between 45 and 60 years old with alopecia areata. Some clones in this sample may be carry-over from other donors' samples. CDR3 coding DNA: TGCAGTGCTAGAGTTCAAGATACGCAGTATTTT. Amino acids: CSARVQDTQYF.